This TCR beta chain was identified during a study of cytomegalovirus exposure and HLA in healthy donors. Both 60 Vbeta primers and 13 Jbeta primers went into the PCR. Profiled with immunoSEQ multiplex PCR; TCRdb holds only in-frame clones, not every one. This table has 55,000 to 65,000 clones, roughly 77% appearing once. With V trimmed by 1 base and J by 6 bases, 2 bases remained unmatched. This CDR3 has 14 amino acids. Germline V gene lookup returns CDR1 SGHTA and CDR2 FQGNSA. Sequencing input: PBMCs. This chain links TRBV7-2 with TRBJ2-7; 11 bases match TRBD1. This TCR was recovered from a woman aged 40 to 49 in good health and CMV-seropositive. In DNA, the CDR3 is TGTGCCAGCAGCTTAGTTGGACAGGGGGCCGAGCAGTACTTC. As protein: CASSLVGQGAEQYF. Filled out from reference TRBV7-2 and TRBJ2-7, the complete variable domain reads GAGVSQSPSNKVTEKGKDVELRCDPISGHTALYWYRQSLGQGLEFLIYFQGNSAPDKSGLPSDRFSAERTGGSVSTLTIQRTQQEDSAVYLCASSLVGQGAEQYFGPGTRLTVT.